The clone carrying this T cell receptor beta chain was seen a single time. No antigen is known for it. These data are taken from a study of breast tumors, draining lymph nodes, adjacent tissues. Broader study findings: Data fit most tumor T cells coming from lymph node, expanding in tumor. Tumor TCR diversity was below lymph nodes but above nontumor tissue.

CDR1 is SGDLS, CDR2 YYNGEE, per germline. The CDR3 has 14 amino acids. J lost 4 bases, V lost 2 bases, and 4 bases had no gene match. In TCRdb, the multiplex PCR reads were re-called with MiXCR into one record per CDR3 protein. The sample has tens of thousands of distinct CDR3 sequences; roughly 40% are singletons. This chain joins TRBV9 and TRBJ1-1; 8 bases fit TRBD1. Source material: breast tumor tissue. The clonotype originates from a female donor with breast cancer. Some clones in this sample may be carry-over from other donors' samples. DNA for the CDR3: TGTGCCAGCAGCGTGGGACAGGATAGCACTGAAGCTTTCTTT. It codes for CASSVGQDSTEAFF.